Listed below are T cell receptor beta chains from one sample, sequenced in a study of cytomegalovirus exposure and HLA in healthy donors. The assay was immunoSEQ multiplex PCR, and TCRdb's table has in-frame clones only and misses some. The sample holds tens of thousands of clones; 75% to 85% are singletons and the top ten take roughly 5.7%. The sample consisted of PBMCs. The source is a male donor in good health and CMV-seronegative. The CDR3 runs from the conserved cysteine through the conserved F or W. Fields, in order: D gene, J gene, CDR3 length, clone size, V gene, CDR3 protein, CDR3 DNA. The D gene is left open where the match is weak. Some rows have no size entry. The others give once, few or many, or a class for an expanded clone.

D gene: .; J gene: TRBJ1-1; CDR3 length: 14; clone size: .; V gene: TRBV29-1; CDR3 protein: CSVEAGGDFTEAFF; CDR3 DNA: TGCAGCGTTGAAGCCGGGGGGGACTTCACTGAAGCTTTCTTT
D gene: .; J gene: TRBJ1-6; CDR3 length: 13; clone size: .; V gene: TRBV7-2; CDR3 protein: CASAGDNNSPLHF; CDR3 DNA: TGTGCCAGCGCCGGGGACAATAATTCACCCCTCCACTTT
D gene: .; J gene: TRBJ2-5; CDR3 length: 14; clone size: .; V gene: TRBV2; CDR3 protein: CASSEGGPGETQYF; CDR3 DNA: TGTGCCAGCAGTGAAGGGGGCCCCGGAGAGACCCAGTACTTC
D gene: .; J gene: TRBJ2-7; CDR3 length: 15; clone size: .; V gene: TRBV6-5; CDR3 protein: CASTPRGTAHYEQYF; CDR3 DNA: TGTGCCAGCACTCCCCGGGGGACAGCACACTACGAGCAGTACTTC
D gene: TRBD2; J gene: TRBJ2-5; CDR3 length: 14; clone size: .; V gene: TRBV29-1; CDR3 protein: CSVRAGGAGKTQYF; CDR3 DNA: TGCAGCGTCCGGGCCGGGGGGGCTGGGAAGACCCAGTACTTC
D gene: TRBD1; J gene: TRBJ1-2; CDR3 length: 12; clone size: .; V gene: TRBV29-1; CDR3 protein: CSVDRQGRGYTF; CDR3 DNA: TGCAGCGTTGACCGACAGGGCCGAGGCTACACCTTC
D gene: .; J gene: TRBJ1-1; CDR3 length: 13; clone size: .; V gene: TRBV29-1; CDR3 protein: CSVERGSNTEAFF; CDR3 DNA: TGCAGCGTTGAAAGGGGTTCGAACACTGAAGCTTTCTTT
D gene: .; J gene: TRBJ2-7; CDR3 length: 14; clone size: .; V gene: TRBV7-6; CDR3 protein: CASSPGPPAGEQYF; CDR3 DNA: TGTGCCAGCAGCCCCGGGCCTCCGGCAGGGGAGCAGTACTTC
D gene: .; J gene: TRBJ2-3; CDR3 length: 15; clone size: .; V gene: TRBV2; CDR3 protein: CASRGLGQSTDTQYF; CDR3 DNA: TGTGCCAGCAGGGGCTTAGGACAAAGCACAGATACGCAGTATTTT
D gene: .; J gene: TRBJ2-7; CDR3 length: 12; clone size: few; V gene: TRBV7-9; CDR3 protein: CASSQTGSEQYF; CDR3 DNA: TGTGCCAGCAGCCAGACAGGCTCCGAGCAGTACTTC
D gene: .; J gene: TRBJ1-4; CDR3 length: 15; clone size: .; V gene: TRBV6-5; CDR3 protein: CASSPSQLNNEKLFF; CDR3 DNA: TGTGCCAGCAGTCCATCACAGTTAAATAATGAAAAACTGTTTTTT
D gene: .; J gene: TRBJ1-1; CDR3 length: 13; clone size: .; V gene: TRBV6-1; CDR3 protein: CASSVSLNTEAFF; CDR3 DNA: TGTGCCAGCAGTGTGAGCCTCAACACTGAAGCTTTCTTT
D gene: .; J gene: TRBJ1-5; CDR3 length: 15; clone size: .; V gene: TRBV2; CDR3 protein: CASSEVHSSNQPQHF; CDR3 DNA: TGTGCCAGCAGTGAAGTGCACAGCAGCAATCAGCCCCAGCATTTT
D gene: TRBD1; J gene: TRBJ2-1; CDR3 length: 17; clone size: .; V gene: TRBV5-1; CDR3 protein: CASSLEVLQGAYNEQFF; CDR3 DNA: TGCGCCAGCAGCTTGGAGGTGTTACAGGGGGCCTACAATGAGCAGTTCTTC
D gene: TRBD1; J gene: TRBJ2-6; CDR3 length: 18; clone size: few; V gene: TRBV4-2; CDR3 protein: CASSQAGTASSGANVLTF; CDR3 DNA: TGTGCCAGCAGCCAAGCCGGGACAGCCAGCTCTGGGGCCAACGTCCTGACTTTC